The sequence of this TCR beta chain was determined in a study of blood T cell repertoires in COVID-19. The V and J ends lost 6 bases and 11 bases respectively, with 16 bases between them. This CDR3 has 12 amino acids. Germline lookup yields CDR1 SNHLY and CDR2 FYNNEI. Per the authors' pipeline: Amplification of reference gene primers provided the estimated nucleated cell counts. Some clones are missing from TCRdb's copy, which holds only in-frame ones; the method was immunoSEQ multiplex PCR. That table is the source of V, J and clone size, and D and trimming were worked out from the DNA. This sample has under 350,000 clones; approximately 88% occur once, and the top ten carry around 1.7%. Assignments of participants to cohorts depended upon their own reported clinical history.

What was sequenced was PBMCs or T cells enriched from blood (not recorded which). The receptor's source is a woman aged 40 to 50 who had recovered from COVID-19. The chain carries TRBV2 and TRBJ1-1; tentative D call: TRBD1 (5 bases). The CDR3 here is CASRVDSSSAFF. In nucleotides, the CDR3 is TGTGCCAGCAGGGTTGACAGTTCGAGCGCTTTCTTT.